Below, one T cell receptor (beta chain) is given with its context. Its antigen remains unknown. The data were taken from a study of cytomegalovirus exposure and HLA in healthy donors. Points from the study as a whole: In an earlier analysis, about 87% or about 30%: the productive usage of most TCR beta V segments. As confirmed in vitro, a few CMV-associated chains were specific for CMV antigens. Follow-up analysis found HLA locus-dependent TCR association rates, highest for DRB1 and lowest for HLA-C.

V shed 4 bases and J 7 bases; nucleotides not matched to a gene: 4. CDR3 length: 13 amino acids. Looked up from germline, CDR1 is SGHTS and CDR2 is YDEGEE. Primers included in the PCR were 60 Vbeta and 13 Jbeta primers. Assay: immunoSEQ multiplex PCR; the TCRdb copy retains only in-frame clones and omits some. The sample lists more than 85,000 clones; around 74% were seen once. Every donor was a healthy person donating bone marrow. Sequencing was carried out using PBMCs. The receptor's source is a male donor in good health and CMV-seropositive. The rearrangement uses TRBV5-8 and TRBJ2-7; TRBD1 agrees at 11 bases. This CDR3 is CASSLDRGREQYF. The DNA for the CDR3 is TGTGCCAGCAGCCTGGACAGGGGGCGGGAGCAGTACTTC.